Listed below are T cell receptor beta chains from one sample, sequenced in a study of blood T cell repertoires in COVID-19. The data were produced by immunoSEQ multiplex PCR, yet TCRdb's version contains in-frame clones alone and is incomplete. This repertoire shows 140,000 to 150,000 clones, around 84% found once; its top ten account for roughly 5.7%. The sequencing sample was made of PBMCs or T cells enriched from blood (not recorded which). The receptors derive from a woman between 45 and 65 years old who had been exposed to COVID-19. Both conserved end residues are part of each CDR3. A D gene is named only where the DNA matches it firmly.

D gene	V gene	J gene	CDR3 DNA	CDR3 protein
TRBD1	TRBV18	TRBJ2-1	TGTGCCAGCTCACTCGGACAGGGACTGTACAATGAGCAGTTCTTC	CASSLGQGLYNEQFF
TRBD1	TRBV29-1	TRBJ2-5	TGCAGCGCACAGGGGCTTGATCAAGAGACCCAGTACTTC	CSAQGLDQETQYF
TRBD1	TRBV4-1	TRBJ1-5	TGCGCCAGCAGCCAAGGGACAGGGGATCAGCCCCAGCATTTT	CASSQGTGDQPQHF
TRBD2	TRBV9	TRBJ2-3	TGTGCCAGCAGCCCAAGAAGAGCGCCGGGACTAGCGGCGGATACGCAGTATTTT	CASSPRRAPGLAADTQYF
NA	TRBV11-2	TRBJ2-2	TGTGCCAGCAGCCCTACCGGGGAGCTGTTTTTT	CASSPTGELFF
NA	TRBV30	TRBJ1-3	TGTGCCTGGAGTTCGAACCGGGGAAACACCATATATTTT	CAWSSNRGNTIYF
TRBD2	TRBV18	TRBJ2-5	TGTGCCAGCTCATCCCTCGGCCGGGGGGGAGAAGTCGAGACCCAGTACTTC	CASSSLGRGGEVETQYF
NA	TRBV3-1/TRBV3-2	TRBJ1-2	TGTGCCAGCGGCTCGAAAGTGGGGGCTGGGGGCTACACCTTC	CASGSKVGAGGYTF
TRBD1	TRBV4-2	TRBJ1-4	TGTGCCAGCAGCCAAGACGGGACAGGGAGAAATGAAAAACTGTTTTTT	CASSQDGTGRNEKLFF
NA	TRBV5-4	TRBJ1-4	TGTGCCAGCAGCTTGGCAGGCCAGTCTAATGAAAAACTGTTTTTT	CASSLAGQSNEKLFF
NA	TRBV11-2	TRBJ1-1	TGTGCCAGCAGCTTAACCAGGGTACTGAACACTGAAGCTTTCTTT	CASSLTRVLNTEAFF
NA	TRBV3-1/TRBV3-2	TRBJ1-2	TGTGCCAGCAGCCAAAAGGGAGGAGGGGTCAGCTATGGCTACACCTTC	CASSQKGGGVSYGYTF
NA	TRBV4-3	TRBJ2-6	TGCGCCAGCAGCCGGACAAATGGGGCCAACGTCCTGACTTTC	CASSRTNGANVLTF
NA	TRBV7-8	TRBJ1-1	TGTGCCAGCAACGGGGGGGGGAACACTGAAGCTTTCTTT	CASNGGGNTEAFF